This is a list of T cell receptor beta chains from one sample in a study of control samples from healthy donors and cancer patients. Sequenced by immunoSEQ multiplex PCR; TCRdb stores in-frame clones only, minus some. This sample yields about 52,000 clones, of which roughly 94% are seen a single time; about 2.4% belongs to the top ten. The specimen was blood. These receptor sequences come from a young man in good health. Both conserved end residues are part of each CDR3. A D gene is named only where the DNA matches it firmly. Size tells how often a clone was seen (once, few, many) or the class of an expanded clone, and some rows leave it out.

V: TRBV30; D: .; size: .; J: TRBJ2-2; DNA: TGTGCCTGCGAAGCCGGGGAGCTGTTTTTT; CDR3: CACEAGELFF
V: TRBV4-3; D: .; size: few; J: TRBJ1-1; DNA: TGCGCCAGCAGCCAAGGCACAGAGAACACTGAAGCTTTCTTT; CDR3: CASSQGTENTEAFF
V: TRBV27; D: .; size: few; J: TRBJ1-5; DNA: TGTGCCAGCAGTTTAACGGGCCCGGGGGGTCAGCCCCAGCATTTT; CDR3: CASSLTGPGGQPQHF
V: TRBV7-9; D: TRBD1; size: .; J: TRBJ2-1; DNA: TGTGCCAGCAGCTCAGGGACAGGGCCTCACAATGAGCAGTTCTTC; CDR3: CASSSGTGPHNEQFF
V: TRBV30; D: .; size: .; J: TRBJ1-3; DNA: TGTGCCGCGGCTTGGAACACCATATATTTT; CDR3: CAAAWNTIYF
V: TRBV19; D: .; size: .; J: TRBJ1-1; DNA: TGTGCCAGTAGTATAGATCTTGGGGGGCTGAGTATGAACACTGAAGCTTTCTTT; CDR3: CASSIDLGGLSMNTEAFF
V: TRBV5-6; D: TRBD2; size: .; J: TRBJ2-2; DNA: TGTGCCAGCAGCGCCTTGACTAGCGGGAGGGCCGGGGAGCTGTTTTTT; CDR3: CASSALTSGRAGELFF
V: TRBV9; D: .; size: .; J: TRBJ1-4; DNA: TGTGCCAGCAGCGTAGCCCCGACAACTAATGAAAAACTGTTTTTT; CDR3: CASSVAPTTNEKLFF
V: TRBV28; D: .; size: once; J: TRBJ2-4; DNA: TGTGCCAGCACCCAAGGGGGGGCGATGGGCAAAAACATTCAGTACTTC; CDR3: CASTQGGAMGKNIQYF
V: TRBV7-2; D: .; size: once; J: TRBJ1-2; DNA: TGTGCCAGCAGCTTAAAGGGTAACTATGGCTACACCTTC; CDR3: CASSLKGNYGYTF
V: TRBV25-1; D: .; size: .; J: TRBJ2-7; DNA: TGTGCCAGCACCCGACTCTACGAGCAGTACTTC; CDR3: CASTRLYEQYF
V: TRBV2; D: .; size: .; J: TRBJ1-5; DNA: TGTGCCAGCAGTGATTCCTCCCCCCAGCCCCAGCATTTT; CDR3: CASSDSSPQPQHF
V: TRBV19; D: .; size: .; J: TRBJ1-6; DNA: TGTGCCAGTAGTATTGGGGGGACCCCCCTTGGAGCACCCCTCCACTTT; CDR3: CASSIGGTPLGAPLHF
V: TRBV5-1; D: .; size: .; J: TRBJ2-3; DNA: TGCGCCAGCAGCACGATGGGTGGCACAGATACGCAGTATTTT; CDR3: CASSTMGGTDTQYF
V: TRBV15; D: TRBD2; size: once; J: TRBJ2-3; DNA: TGTGCCACCAGCAGAGAGCTAGCGGGGGCTAGCACAGATACGCAGTATTTT; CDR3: CATSRELAGASTDTQYF
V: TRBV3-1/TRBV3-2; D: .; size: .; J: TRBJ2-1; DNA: TGTGCCAGCAGCCAAAGTACAGGTTCCAATGAGCAGTTCTTC; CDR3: CASSQSTGSNEQFF